The clone carrying this TCR beta chain appeared many times. TCRdb called the 5' RACE reads again in MiXCR, with one record for every CDR3 protein. The sample shows 300,000 to 400,000 distinct CDR3 sequences, 3.5% to 4.5% of them seen only once. This sample was taken from a study of T cells after yellow fever vaccination. CDR3 length: 13 amino acids. The germline V and J ends were trimmed by 5 bases and 7 bases, with 11 bases remaining between them. Germline CDR1 reads LGHNA; CDR2 reads YSLEER. The sequence derives from a man in his late teens or twenties who received the YFV17D yellow fever vaccine. The sequenced sample was PBMCs, obtained 5 days after the yellow fever booster vaccination. The gene calls are TRBV4-3 and TRBJ2-2, with D unclear. The CDR3: CASSSSVGGELFF. CDR3 bases: TGCGCCAGCAGCTCAAGCGTTGGCGGGGAGCTGTTTTTT.